One and the same sample provided the 3 T cell receptor beta chains below, sequenced in a study of early T cells in non-severe SARS-CoV-2 infection listed by TCRdb under 2021. The library was made by 5' RACE. The listed sequencing device is NextSeq 500. In TCRdb, the public reads were trimmed at Q25 with fastp and aligned with MiXCR, with productive beta chains retained. All rows with the same CDR3 protein become a single entry with the most common DNA and genes. This sample comprises more than 55,000 distinct CDR3 sequences, over 3.5% of them detected only once. The ten biggest clones cover under 4% of the sample. Sequenced here: whole blood, sampled at baseline. Receptors were obtained from an adult who was a healthcare worker with PCR-confirmed SARS-CoV-2 infection or an uninfected control (not recorded which). The donor label of this sample is uncertain.

The CDR3: CASSFRGGGGTEAFF. The CDR3, as DNA: TGTGCCAGCAGTTTCCGAGGGGGCGGAGGGACTGAAGCTTTCTTT. J is TRBJ1-1 and V is TRBV28, with 7 nucleotides matching TRBD1. V dropped 3 bases and J dropped 5; count of bases not matched to a gene: 9. The CDR3 extends over 15 amino acids. Germline V gene lookup returns CDR1 MDHEN and CDR2 SYDVKM.

This sequence joins TRBV19 and TRBJ2-2; D unresolved. Trimming removed 1 base at V and 1 base at J, with 10 bases between. Germline V lookup: CDR1 LNHDA, CDR2 SQIVND (reference sequence). The CDR3 has 16 residues. The CDR3, as DNA: TGTGCCAGTAGTATAGCAGGTCTCCAGAACACCGGGGAGCTGTTTTTT. Protein sequence: CASSIAGLQNTGELFF.

This clonotype appeared a few times. The V and J genes are TRBV10-1 and TRBJ2-7, with 7 bases fitting TRBD1. The CDR3 length is 12 residues. J was trimmed by 7 bases and V by 4 bases; bases with no gene match: 4. The germline V gene encodes CDR1 WNHNN and CDR2 SYGVQD (reference sequence). The CDR3 region has the DNA TGCGCCAGCAGTGGCGACAGGGATGAGCAGTACTTC. As protein: CASSGDRDEQYF.